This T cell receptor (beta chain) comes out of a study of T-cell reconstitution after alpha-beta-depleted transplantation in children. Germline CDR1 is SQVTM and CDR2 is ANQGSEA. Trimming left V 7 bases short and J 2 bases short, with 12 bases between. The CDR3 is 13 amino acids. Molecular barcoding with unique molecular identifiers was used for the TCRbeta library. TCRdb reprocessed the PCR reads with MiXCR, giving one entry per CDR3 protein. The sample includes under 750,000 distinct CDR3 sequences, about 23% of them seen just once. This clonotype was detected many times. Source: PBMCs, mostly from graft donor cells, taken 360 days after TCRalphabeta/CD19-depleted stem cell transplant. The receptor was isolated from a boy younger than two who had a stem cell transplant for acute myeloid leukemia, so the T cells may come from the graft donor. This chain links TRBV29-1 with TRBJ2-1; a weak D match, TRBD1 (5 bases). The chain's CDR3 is CSADTVAYNEQFF. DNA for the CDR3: TGCAGCGCGGACACAGTGGCCTACAATGAGCAGTTCTTC.